This record looks at one T cell receptor beta chain sequence and its context. Its matching antigen is unknown. This sample is part of a study of cytomegalovirus exposure and HLA in healthy donors. Looking at the study overall: Inside one of the first data releases sat 85 million or so unique TCRs taken from HLA-typed donors. Study observations and caveats: Sequencing had likely introduced a cluster of highly shared sequence variants as an artifact.

Primers: 60 Vbeta forward and 13 Jbeta reverse. Using immunoSEQ multiplex PCR, the repertoire was profiled, and TCRdb retains in-frame clones only, with some absent. This repertoire shows 75,000 to 100,000 clones, around 77% found once; its top ten account for around 0.63%. The CDR3 runs to 16 residues. Germline values: CDR1 SGHTA, CDR2 FQGNSA. Trimming pared 4 bases from V and 4 bases from J, leaving 17 bases between. The V gene is TRBV7-2, the J gene TRBJ1-5; D gene ambiguous. The specimen was PBMCs. This sequence originates from a man aged 25 to 40 in good health and CMV-seronegative. CDR3 DNA sequence: TGTGCCAGCAGCTCTGGAACGGGAACCCTAAATCAGCCCCAGCATTTT. It translates to CASSSGTGTLNQPQHF.